This T cell receptor beta chain was obtained from a study of shared clonotypes between healthy human individuals. General study findings and limits: Since donors were few, the genetic and exposure-history diversity represented was limited. Clonotype sharing across four donors was observed for around 4.8% of naive CD4 clonotypes.

The input for sorted-subset replicate PCRs was around 0.2 ug DNA, tens of thousands of T cell genomes. Some clones are missing from TCRdb's copy, which holds only in-frame ones; the method was immunoSEQ multiplex PCR. The sample includes about 1.5 million clones, approximately 96% of them seen just once. Per germline, CDR1 SGHNT and CDR2 YYREEE (reference sequence). V shed 0 bases and J 2 bases; nucleotides not matched to a gene: 4. The CDR3 spans 17 residues. In regard to this clone: What it binds is not known.

The sequence derives from a man in his thirties or forties in good health. The sequenced material came from naive CD4+ T cells sorted from blood. The subset denotes: CD45RA+ positively selected. The V call is TRBV5-4, the J call TRBJ2-7, with 14 bases lining up with TRBD2. CDR3 region: CASSLGGLAGGTYEQYF. The CDR3 coding sequence is TGTGCCAGCAGCTTGGGAGGACTAGCGGGAGGCACCTACGAGCAGTACTTC.